The 4 T cell receptor beta chains below come from one sample, sequenced in a study of T cells in Graves' hyperthyroidism and ophthalmopathy. RNA transcripts gave rise to amplified TCR beta CDR3 regions. An initial round of RT-PCR targeting the TCR CDR3 relied on the HTBI primer set. TCRdb re-called the multiplex PCR reads with MiXCR, one entry per CDR3 protein. Counted here are a few hundred thousand distinct CDR3 sequences, roughly 19% occurring once; the ten biggest clones make up 39%. The sequencing input was blood. The receptors originated from a man between 50 and 59 years old with Graves' ophthalmopathy.

At least ten counts were recorded for this clonotype. This chain connects TRBV30 to TRBJ1-5, with unresolved D. V was shortened by 0 bases and J by 7 bases, with 7 bases between the two germline ends. This CDR3 spans 12 amino acids. Germline CDR1 reads GTSNPN; CDR2 reads SVGIG (reference sequence). The CDR3 sequence is CAWSVPPQPQHF. The CDR3 DNA reads as TGTGCCTGGAGTGTACCCCCGCAGCCCCAGCATTTT.

This clonotype was recorded only once. The V call is TRBV9, the J call TRBJ2-1; 7 bases match TRBD2. In germline, CDR1 is SGDLS, CDR2 YYNGEE. V lost 5 bases, J lost 1 base, and 9 bases stayed unmatched. CDR3 length: 16 amino acids. The CDR3 here is CASSSAGERSYNEQFF. CDR3 bases: TGTGCCAGCAGTAGCGCGGGAGAAAGATCCTACAATGAGCAGTTCTTC.

V is TRBV11-3 and J is TRBJ2-1; 7 positions match TRBD2. Germline V lookup: CDR1 SGHNT, CDR2 YENEEA. This CDR3 is built from 15 residues. V was pared by 1 base and J by 1 base, with 1 base of the junction left unmatched. CDR3 nucleotides: TGTGCCAGCAGCTTAGGGGAGGGGTCCTACAATGAGCAGTTCTTC. This gives the protein CASSLGEGSYNEQFF.

This chain connects TRBV27 to TRBJ2-3, with 7 bases matching TRBD1. Per germline, CDR1 MNHEY and CDR2 SMNVEV (reference sequence). The CDR3 is made up of 16 amino acids. Trimming took 1 base from V and 4 from J; bases not matched to a gene: 8. CDR3 region: CASSLFGTAPPDTQYF. The CDR3 DNA sequence: TGTGCCAGCAGTTTATTTGGGACAGCCCCCCCAGATACGCAGTATTTT.